The entry below gives a single T cell receptor (beta chain) sequence along with its context. The sample comes from a study of OX40 agonist ivuxolimab in advanced cancers. In the study overall: A male proportion of approximately 83% was recorded, with mean age around 64 years and range about 20 to 90. Three patients, one with hepatocellular carcinoma and two with cutaneous melanoma, responded partially. Prior anti-PD-1, anti-PD-L1 or anti-CTLA-4 therapy was allowed; roughly 40% had some.

Trimming took 7 bases from V and 0 from J, leaving 11 bases between them. The CDR3 contains 14 residues. Germline CDR1 LNHDA, CDR2 SQIVND (reference sequence). Generated by immunoSEQ multiplex PCR, the TCRdb table keeps only in-frame clones and is missing some. Among about 76,000 clones listed, 70% to 90% were seen once. The material was CD4+ or CD8+ T cells sorted from blood, obtained in a trial of the OX40 agonist ivuxolimab. This sequence joins TRBV19 and TRBJ2-3; no definite D call. The source is an adult with an advanced solid tumor such as melanoma, head and neck, liver or kidney cancer. This CDR3 is CASNGASSTDTQYF. CDR3 nucleotides: TGTGCCAGTAACGGAGCGTCTAGCACAGATACGCAGTATTTT.